The T cell receptor beta chain described here comes from a study of CD8+ T cells in alopecia areata. General study findings and limits: The study found higher clonality in lesional than normal scalp, especially in alopecia totalis/universalis.

Sorting of PBMCs yielded the CD4+ and CD8+ T cells. As for this clone: Its antigen remains unknown.

RNA was extracted and reverse transcribed into cDNA as the sequencing template. TCRdb's table, derived via immunoSEQ multiplex PCR, lists solely in-frame clones and lacks some. The sample has over 150,000 clones; more than 55% are singletons. The V end was cut by 5 bases, the J end by 5 bases, with 13 bases between. Germline V CDR1 and CDR2: MNHNS, SASEGT. The CDR3 runs 14 residues. The genes are TRBV6-1 and TRBJ1-5; D might be TRBD1 (5 bases). The sequence was collected from a human donor in good health. Sequenced sample: CD8+ T cells sorted from blood. The CDR3 loop is CASSYGRGYQPQHF. In DNA form, the CDR3 reads TGTGCCAGCAGTTATGGTAGGGGTTATCAGCCCCAGCATTTT.